The TCR beta chain described here comes from a study of cytomegalovirus exposure and HLA in healthy donors (dated by TCRdb to about 2017). Background on the whole study: An earlier analysis of roughly 630 of the donors reported 250 to 300 Gb of sequence data and around 120 million unique TCR beta sequences from 150 million to 200 million T cells. About 320 gigabases of sequencing data and tens of millions of unique TCR sequences were included in an early release covering roughly 600 HLA-typed donors. The genetic ancestry cluster associated with self-reported Caucasian donors included 65% to 90% of the approximately 430 genotyped donors. The study aimed to test whether signatures of past pathogen exposure could be identified by cataloging public T cell receptors. The study used immunosequencing to profile the T cell repertoires of several hundred subjects and linked those repertoires to cytomegalovirus serostatus. Besides the first cohort of approximately 710 subjects, a separate validation cohort made up of 120 or so different subjects was used. The study combined high-throughput TCR immunosequencing, statistical association of individual TCRs with disease status, and machine learning to predict cytomegalovirus infection status. A later analysis re-examined previously published TCR beta repertoires from more than 650 donors and added high-resolution HLA genotyping to investigate patterns of TCR occurrence. The later analysis used no new phenotypic data to find candidate immune exposures, relying instead on TCR beta sequences and their occurrence across donors. An earlier analysis of roughly 600 of the donors used high-throughput TCR beta sequencing to judge whether each TCR beta V gene segment behaved as functional or pseudogenic. Donor age, sex, ethnicity and CMV serostatus were compiled alongside the repertoire data. A later genetic analysis used genome-wide SNP genotypes for 398 of the 666 donors, treating that subset as a discovery cohort. Every discovery cohort repertoire had been produced on one sequencing platform. HLA typing included class I and class II loci at four-digit resolution. Typing coverage differed by locus: A, B, C, DRB1 and DQB1 were typed in about 629-630 donors, DQA1 in about 550, DPA1 in 600 to 610, and DPB1 in 450 to 480. About five DR-DQ haplotypes were treated as single units for association and clustering because of strong linkage in the cohort. Among roughly 400 genotyped donors of the cohort, an average of approximately 240,000 unique TCR beta nucleotide sequences were sequenced per donor, roughly 18% of them non-productive. General findings and caveats noted by the study authors: Correlated functional status among segregating V segments might reflect linkage disequilibrium, but an unknown experimental factor could not be ruled out. A later analysis associated around 16,000 TCR beta sequences with specific HLA alleles at a false discovery rate of 0.05. An earlier analysis of roughly 570 of the donors showed that most TCR beta V segments appeared in productive rearrangements either about 90% or about 30% of the time, which broadly matched IMGT annotations. HLA typing was unavailable for some donors at each locus, so association tests used only the typed subset. A further reported finding was that TCR beta sequences accurately predicted the HLA-A and HLA-B alleles for most subjects in the first cohort. In a later analysis, several top co-occurrence clusters were reported to appear linked to parvovirus B19, influenza, CMV and Epstein-Barr virus. A group of highly shared sequence variants was considered likely to be a technical artifact of the sequencing pipeline. CMV serostatus was the only immune exposure information available for the cohort. Compared with the approximately 670-donor mean, donors in an Asian-associated ancestry cluster had fewer N-insertions in productive TCRs, according to a later genetic analysis. The classifier was reported to diagnose cytomegalovirus status with high specificity and sensitivity in both the original and validation cohorts. Presence/absence analyses assumed roughly uniform sequencing depth across donors, an assumption that may not hold. In a later analysis, HLA-associated TCR beta chains were found to be more clonally expanded and to have lower generation probabilities than equally common non-associated chains. A later analysis found that most CMV-associated TCR beta chains appeared HLA-restricted, with HLA associations seemingly driven largely by CMV exposure. The earlier analysis of 587 of the donors excluded about 16 rarely observed V segments, including chromosome 9 orphons, because counts were too low. Strong co-occurrence of HLA alleles, especially DR and DQ, made assigning TCR associations to individual alleles difficult. Most TCR sequences were observed very rarely across donors, whereas some public TCRs were present in many individuals. A later genetic analysis associated a missense DCLRE1C variant with V-gene and J-gene trimming of TCR beta chains, and an independent cohort replicated the association. A later analysis found that TCR association rates varied across HLA loci, with DRB1 alleles showing the most associated TCRs and HLA-C alleles the fewest. In this cohort, only TCR beta chains were sequenced, and detectable features were limited by the absence of alpha or paired-chain data. According to the authors, the approach could potentially be generalized to other disease states and immunological phenotypes. The study gave a list of roughly 150 TCR beta chains associated with cytomegalovirus. In vitro tests confirmed that a few of the cytomegalovirus-associated TCR beta chains recognize cytomegalovirus antigens.

Library creation used the immunoSEQ multiplex PCR assay. The multiplex PCR relied on a mix of 60 forward primers for TCR Vbeta segments and 13 reverse primers for TCR Jbeta segments. A multiplex PCR assay on genomic DNA amplified the CDR3 region of rearranged TCR beta genes. The Illumina HiSeq System was used to sequence the amplified TCR beta libraries as 87-base-pair reads. In the authors' own workflow: Across the 700 or so repertoires, a later analysis counted tens of millions of unique TCR beta chains, roughly 11 million of which were shared by at least two donors. To remove PCR and sequencing errors, raw reads were error-corrected and collapsed into unique sequences using a nearest-neighbor algorithm that merged closely related sequences. V, D and J gene segments were assigned by aligning CDR3 sequences to IMGT reference sequences. For a sequence to be retained, a match of at least six nucleotides was required to both a V gene segment and a J gene segment. Rearrangements were classified as productive when the CDR3 lacked stop codons and remained in frame with V and J, and all other rearrangements were classified as non-productive. CDR3 was defined by IMGT convention, running from the second conserved V-encoded cysteine to the conserved J-encoded phenylalanine. In an earlier analysis of approximately 500 of the donors, sequences lacking an unambiguous match to a single V gene segment were excluded. An earlier analysis of just under 600 of the donors called V segments functional above 56.7% productive rearrangements and segregating when the between-donor standard deviation exceeded 5%. To diagnose cytomegalovirus status from the catalog of TCR beta chain sequences, a statistical classification framework was built. In a later analysis, TCR nucleotide sequences were compared against IMGT/GENE-DB human TR gene sequences so that V and J genes could be assigned. The TCRdist pipeline was used in a later analysis to assign CDR3 sequences and most-parsimonious VDJ recombination scenarios. A later analysis defined each TCR beta chain by its CDR3 amino acid sequence plus V-gene family, and excluded reads lacking a unique V-gene family. A later analysis removed nearly 600 highly shared, low-generation-probability nucleotide sequences to deal with suspected cross-contamination and a sequencing artifact. For each public chain, a later analysis derived a clonal expansion index from normalized ranks of inferred template counts within each repertoire. In a later analysis, generation probabilities were computed using a VDJ recombination model fitted to out-of-frame rearrangements, and the results were checked against IGoR. In a later analysis, hypergeometric tests were used to score TCR-TCR, TCR-HLA and TCR-CMV co-occurrence, with a repertoire-size bias correction applied to TCR pairs. A later analysis estimated false discovery rates by permuting HLA or CMV assignments 20 times. In a later analysis, co-occurring TCRs were grouped with DBSCAN, and TCRdist sequence similarity was added when clustering was performed within HLA-allele-positive subsets. For co-occurrence clustering, repertoires with fewer than 30,000 or more than 120,000 public chains were excluded, along with several repertoires with anomalous nucleotide sharing. The table comes from immuneACCESS by way of TCRdb, which keeps in-frame sequences with V and J called. Part of the clones is missing from these tables; in studies checked, under half for an unresolved V gene and the rest for unknown reasons. That table is the source of V, J and clone size, and D and trimming were worked out from the DNA. Here the sample has some 45,000 clones; about 73% occur a single time. Around 3.3% of the sample lies in the top ten.

The cohort consisted of 600 to 700 healthy bone marrow donors. Cohort members were all nominally healthy when sampled, although unrecorded immune exposures were likely present. The donor tested CMV seronegative, placing the donor among the approximately 400 seronegative members of the cohort. A peripheral blood sample was provided by each donor, and peripheral blood mononuclear cells were used for TCR beta sequencing. Genomic DNA extraction from the blood cell samples was performed with the Qiagen DNeasy Blood Extraction Kit. Notes on this clone: Its antigen is still unknown. Qualities for individual bases were not recorded, and no much larger clone is one base off.

The clonotype was recovered from a young woman in good health and CMV-seronegative. Input material: PBMCs.

The DNA reads as follows: TGTGCCAGCAGCATGACAGGGGAACTTAATCAGCCCCAGCATTTT. The resulting protein is CASSMTGELNQPQHF. Recombination connected TRBV28 to TRBJ1-5, with 8 junctional bases fitting TRBD1. Including the terminal cysteine and phenylalanine, the CDR3 comprises 15 residues. Just CDR3 DNA is preserved here, 45 bases in frame from base 1. V and J are trimmed by 6 bases and 4 bases, and the gene matches miss 8 bases of the junction. From a lookup of the germline V gene, CDR1 and CDR2 are MDHEN and SYDVKM.